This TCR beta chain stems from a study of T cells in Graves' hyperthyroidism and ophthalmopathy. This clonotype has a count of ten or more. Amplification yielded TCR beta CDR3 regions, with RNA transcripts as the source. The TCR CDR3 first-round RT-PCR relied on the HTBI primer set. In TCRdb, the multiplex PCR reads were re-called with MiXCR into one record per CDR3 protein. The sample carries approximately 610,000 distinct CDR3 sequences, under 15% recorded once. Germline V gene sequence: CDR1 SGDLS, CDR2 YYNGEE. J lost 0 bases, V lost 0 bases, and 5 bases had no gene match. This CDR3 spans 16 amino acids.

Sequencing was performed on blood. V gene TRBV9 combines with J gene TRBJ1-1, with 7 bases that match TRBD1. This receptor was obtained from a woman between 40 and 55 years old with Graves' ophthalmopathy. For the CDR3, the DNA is TGTGCCAGCAGCGTAGGGACGACAGGGCTGAACACTGAAGCTTTCTTT. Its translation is CASSVGTTGLNTEAFF.